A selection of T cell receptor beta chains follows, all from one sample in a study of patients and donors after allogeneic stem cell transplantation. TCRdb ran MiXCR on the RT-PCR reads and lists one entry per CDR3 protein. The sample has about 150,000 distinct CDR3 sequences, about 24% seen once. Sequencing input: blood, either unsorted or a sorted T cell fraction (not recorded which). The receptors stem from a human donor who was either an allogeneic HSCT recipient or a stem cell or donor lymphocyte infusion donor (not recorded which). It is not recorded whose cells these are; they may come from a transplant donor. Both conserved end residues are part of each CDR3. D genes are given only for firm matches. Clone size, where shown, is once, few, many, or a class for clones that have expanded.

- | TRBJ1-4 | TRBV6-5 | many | TGTGCCAGCACACAGGGCCGCCGGGAAAAACTGTTTTTT | CASTQGRREKLFF
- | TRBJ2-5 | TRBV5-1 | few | TGCGCCAGCAGCATCGGAAACCAAGAGACCCAGTACTTC | CASSIGNQETQYF
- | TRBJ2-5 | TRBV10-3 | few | TGTGCCATCAGTGAATCCTTGACAGTCCAAGAGACCCAGTACTTC | CAISESLTVQETQYF
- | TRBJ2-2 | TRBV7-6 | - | TGTGCCAGCAGCCCCCAACCGAGGGAGCTGTTTTTT | CASSPQPRELFF
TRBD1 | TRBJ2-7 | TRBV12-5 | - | TGTGCTAGTGGCCAGGGACAGGCCCTGAGGGAGCAGTACTTC | CASGQGQALREQYF
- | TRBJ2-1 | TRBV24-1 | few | TGTGCCACCAGTGATCCAAACAGCAATGAGCAGTTCTTC | CATSDPNSNEQFF
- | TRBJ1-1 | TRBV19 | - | TGTGCCAGTAAAGCCGGATCCAAAGCTTTCTTT | CASKAGSKAFF
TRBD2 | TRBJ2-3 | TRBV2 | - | TGTGCCAGCATACCGGGACTATACACAGATACGCAGTATTTT | CASIPGLYTDTQYF
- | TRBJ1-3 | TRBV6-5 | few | TGTGCCAGTGAAGGGAACGGAAACACCATATATTTT | CASEGNGNTIYF
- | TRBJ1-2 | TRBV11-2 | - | TGTGCCAGCAGCTTAGAATCTGGGCAGATCTATGGCTACACCTTC | CASSLESGQIYGYTF
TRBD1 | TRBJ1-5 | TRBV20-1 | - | TGCAGTGCTAGTATAGAAAAGTCGGGGACAGGGTATCAGCCCCAGCATTTT | CSASIEKSGTGYQPQHF
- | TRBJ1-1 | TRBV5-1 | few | TGCGCCAGCAGATCCATCTCTATCATGAACACTGAAGCTTTCTTT | CASRSISIMNTEAFF
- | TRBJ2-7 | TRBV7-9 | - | TGTGCCAGCAGCTCCGCGAATTACGAGCAGTACTTC | CASSSANYEQYF
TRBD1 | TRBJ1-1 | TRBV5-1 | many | TGCGCCAGCAGCATAGGGACAGCAGACTCCCGGAACACTGAAGCTTTCTTT | CASSIGTADSRNTEAFF
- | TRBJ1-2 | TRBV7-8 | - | TGTGCCAGCAGCTCCTACCATCTAGAGGGTCTTCTTGGCTACACCTTC | CASSSYHLEGLLGYTF
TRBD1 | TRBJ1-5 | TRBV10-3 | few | TGTGCCATCAGTGAGTCTTGGCACAGGGGCCTTCCTTTTAATCAGCCCCAGCATTTT | CAISESWHRGLPFNQPQHF
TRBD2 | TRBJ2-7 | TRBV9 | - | TGTGCCAGCAGCGTTACTAGCGAGAGCTCCTACGAGCAGTACTTC | CASSVTSESSYEQYF
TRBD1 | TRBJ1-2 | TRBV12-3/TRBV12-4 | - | TGTGCCAGCAGCCCGGGACAGCAGAACTATGGCTACACCTTC | CASSPGQQNYGYTF
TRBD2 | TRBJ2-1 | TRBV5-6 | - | TGTGCCAGCAGCCCAGCGGGAAACTACAATGAGCAGTTCTTC | CASSPAGNYNEQFF
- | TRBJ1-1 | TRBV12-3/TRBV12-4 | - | TGTGCCAGCAATCAGAACACTGAAGCTTTCTTT | CASNQNTEAFF
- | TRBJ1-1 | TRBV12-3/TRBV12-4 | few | TGTGCCAGCACCTTGAACCTGAACACTGAAGCTTTCTTT | CASTLNLNTEAFF
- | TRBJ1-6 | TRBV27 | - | TGTGCCAGCAGCGGGGGGCTGCGTTCACCCCTCCACTTT | CASSGGLRSPLHF
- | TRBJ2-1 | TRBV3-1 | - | TGTGCCAGCAGCCGACCCGGTGAGAGGGAGCAGTTCTTC | CASSRPGEREQFF
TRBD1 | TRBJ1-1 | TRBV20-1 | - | TGCAGTGCAAACACAGCGACAGGGCTCGAAGCTTTCTTT | CSANTATGLEAFF
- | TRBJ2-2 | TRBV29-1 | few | TGCAGCGTTGAAACTCGGCCGTCGAACACCGGGGAGCTGTTTTTT | CSVETRPSNTGELFF
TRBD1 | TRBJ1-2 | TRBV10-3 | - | TGTGCCATCAGTTCGACAGGGGGACCCGGCTATGGCTACACCTTC | CAISSTGGPGYGYTF
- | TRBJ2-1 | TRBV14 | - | TGTGCCAGCTCCTTCAGAGCCTACAATGAGCAGTTCTTC | CASSFRAYNEQFF
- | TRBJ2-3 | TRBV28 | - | TGTGCCAGCAGTACACCTTGGACGGGGGCGCAGGGCGATACGCAGTATTTT | CASSTPWTGAQGDTQYF
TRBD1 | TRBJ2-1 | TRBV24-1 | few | TGTGCCACCAGTGATGGGACAGGTGCTTTATACAATGAGCAGTTCTTC | CATSDGTGALYNEQFF